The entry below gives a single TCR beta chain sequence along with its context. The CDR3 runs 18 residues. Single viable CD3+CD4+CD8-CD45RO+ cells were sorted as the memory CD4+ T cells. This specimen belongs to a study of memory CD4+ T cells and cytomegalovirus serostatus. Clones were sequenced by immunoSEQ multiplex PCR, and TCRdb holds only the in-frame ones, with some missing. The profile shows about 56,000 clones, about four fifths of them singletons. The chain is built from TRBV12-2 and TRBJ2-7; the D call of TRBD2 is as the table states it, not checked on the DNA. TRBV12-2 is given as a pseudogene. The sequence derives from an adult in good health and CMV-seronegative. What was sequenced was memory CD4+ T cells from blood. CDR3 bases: TGTGCAAGGCTTATCGCCTTCCCGCCGAGGAGGGCCGGTTACGAGCAGTACTTC. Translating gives CARLIAFPPRRAGYEQYF.